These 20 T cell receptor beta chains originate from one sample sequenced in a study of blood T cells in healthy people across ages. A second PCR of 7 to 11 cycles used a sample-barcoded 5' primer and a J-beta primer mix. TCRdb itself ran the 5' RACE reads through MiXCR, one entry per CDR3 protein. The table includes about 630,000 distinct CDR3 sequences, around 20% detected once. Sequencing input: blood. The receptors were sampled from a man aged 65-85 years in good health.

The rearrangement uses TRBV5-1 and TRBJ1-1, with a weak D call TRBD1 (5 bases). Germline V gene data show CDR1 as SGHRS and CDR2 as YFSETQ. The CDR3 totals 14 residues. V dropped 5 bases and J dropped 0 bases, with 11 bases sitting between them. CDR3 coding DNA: TGCGCCAGCAGAGGGGCCAGCATGAACACTGAAGCTTTCTTT. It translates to CASRGASMNTEAFF.

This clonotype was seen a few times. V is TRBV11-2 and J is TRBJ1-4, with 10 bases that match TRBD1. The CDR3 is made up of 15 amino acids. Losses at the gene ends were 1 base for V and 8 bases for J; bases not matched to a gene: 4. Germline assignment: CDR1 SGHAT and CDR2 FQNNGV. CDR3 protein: CASSLAGQGQEKLFF. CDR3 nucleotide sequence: TGTGCCAGCAGCTTAGCGGGACAGGGGCAAGAAAAACTGTTTTTT.

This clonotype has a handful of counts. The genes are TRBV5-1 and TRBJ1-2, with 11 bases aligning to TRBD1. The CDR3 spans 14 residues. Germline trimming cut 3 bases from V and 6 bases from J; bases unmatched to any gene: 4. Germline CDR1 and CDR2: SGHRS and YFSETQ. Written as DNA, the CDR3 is TGCGCCAGCAGCTCAGGACAGGGGGCCCATGGCTACACCTTC. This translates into CASSSGQGAHGYTF.

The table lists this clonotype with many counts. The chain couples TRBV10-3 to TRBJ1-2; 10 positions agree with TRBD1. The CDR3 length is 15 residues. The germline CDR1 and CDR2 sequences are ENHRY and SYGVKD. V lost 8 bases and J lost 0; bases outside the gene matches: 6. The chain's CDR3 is CAIGGQGTANYGYTF. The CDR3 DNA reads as TGTGCCATCGGGGGACAGGGGACAGCTAACTATGGCTACACCTTC.

CDR3 DNA: TGCGCCAGCAGTCAATCTGTGGGAGATGAGCAGTTCTTC. It codes for CASSQSVGDEQFF. This chain joins TRBV23-1 and TRBJ2-1, with a weak D call TRBD2 (5 bases). TRBV23-1 is known as an ORF, though its function is uncertain. This CDR3 contains 13 residues. V gave up 0 bases and J gave up 8 bases, with 8 bases separating them.

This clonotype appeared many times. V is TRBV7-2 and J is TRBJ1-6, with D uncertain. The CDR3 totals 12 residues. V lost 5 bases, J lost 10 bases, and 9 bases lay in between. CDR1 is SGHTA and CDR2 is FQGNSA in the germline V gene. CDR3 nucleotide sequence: TGTGCCAGCAGCCAGAAAAACTCACCCCTCCACTTT. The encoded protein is CASSQKNSPLHF.

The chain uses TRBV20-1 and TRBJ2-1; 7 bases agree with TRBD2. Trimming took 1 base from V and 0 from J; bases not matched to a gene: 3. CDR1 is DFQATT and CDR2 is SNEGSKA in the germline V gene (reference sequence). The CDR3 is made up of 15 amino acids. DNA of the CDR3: TGCAGTGCTAGAGCGGCGGGGGACTCCTACAATGAGCAGTTCTTC. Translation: CSARAAGDSYNEQFF.

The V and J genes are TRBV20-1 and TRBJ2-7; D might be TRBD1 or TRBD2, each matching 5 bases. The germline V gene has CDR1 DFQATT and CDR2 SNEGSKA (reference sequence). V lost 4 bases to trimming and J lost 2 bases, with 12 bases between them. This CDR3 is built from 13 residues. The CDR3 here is CSAIRGKPYEQYF. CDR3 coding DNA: TGCAGTGCTATCCGGGGCAAGCCCTACGAGCAGTACTTC.

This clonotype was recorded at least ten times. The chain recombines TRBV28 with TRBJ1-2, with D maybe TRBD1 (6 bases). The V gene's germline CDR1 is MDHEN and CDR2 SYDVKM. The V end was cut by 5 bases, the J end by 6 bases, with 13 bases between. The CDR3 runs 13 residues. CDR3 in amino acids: CASSTQGVHGYTF. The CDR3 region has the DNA TGTGCCAGCAGTACACAGGGAGTACATGGCTACACCTTC.

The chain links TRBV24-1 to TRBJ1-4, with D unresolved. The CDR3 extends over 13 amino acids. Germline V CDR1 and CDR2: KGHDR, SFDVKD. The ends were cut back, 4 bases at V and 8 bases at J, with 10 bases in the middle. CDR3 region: CATSDGLEEKLFF. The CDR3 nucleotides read TGTGCCACCAGTGACGGTCTGGAGGAAAAACTGTTTTTT.

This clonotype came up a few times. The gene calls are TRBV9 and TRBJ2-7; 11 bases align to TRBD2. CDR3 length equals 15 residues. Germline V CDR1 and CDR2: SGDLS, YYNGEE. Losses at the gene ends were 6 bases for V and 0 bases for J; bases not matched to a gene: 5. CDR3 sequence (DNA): TGTGCCAGCACCATCACTAGCGGGAGCTCCTACGAGCAGTACTTC. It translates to CASTITSGSSYEQYF.

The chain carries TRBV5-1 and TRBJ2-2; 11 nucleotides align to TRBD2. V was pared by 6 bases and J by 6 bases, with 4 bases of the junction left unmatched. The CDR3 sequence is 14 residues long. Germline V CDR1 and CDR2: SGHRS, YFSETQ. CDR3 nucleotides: TGCGCCAGCAAGATAGCGGGAGGGCCCGGGGAGCTGTTTTTT. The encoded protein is CASKIAGGPGELFF.

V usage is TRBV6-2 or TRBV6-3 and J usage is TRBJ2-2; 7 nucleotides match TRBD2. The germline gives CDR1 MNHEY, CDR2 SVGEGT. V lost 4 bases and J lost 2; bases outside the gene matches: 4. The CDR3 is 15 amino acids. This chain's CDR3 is CASSWLAANTGELFF. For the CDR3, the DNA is TGTGCCAGCAGTTGGCTAGCGGCCAACACCGGGGAGCTGTTTTTT.

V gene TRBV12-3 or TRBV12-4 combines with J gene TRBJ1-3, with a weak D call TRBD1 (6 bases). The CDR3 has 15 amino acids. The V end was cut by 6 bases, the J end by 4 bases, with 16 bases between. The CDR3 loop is CASRLQGTGGNTIYF. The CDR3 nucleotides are TGTGCCAGCAGACTACAGGGAACGGGCGGAAACACCATATATTTT.

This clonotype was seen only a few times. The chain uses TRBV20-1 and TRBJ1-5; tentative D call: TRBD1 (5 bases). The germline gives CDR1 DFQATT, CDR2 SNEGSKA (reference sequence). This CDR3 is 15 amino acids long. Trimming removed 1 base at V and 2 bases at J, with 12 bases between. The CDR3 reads CSARGRGSGNQPQHF. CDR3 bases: TGCAGTGCTAGAGGGAGGGGAAGCGGCAATCAGCCCCAGCATTTT.

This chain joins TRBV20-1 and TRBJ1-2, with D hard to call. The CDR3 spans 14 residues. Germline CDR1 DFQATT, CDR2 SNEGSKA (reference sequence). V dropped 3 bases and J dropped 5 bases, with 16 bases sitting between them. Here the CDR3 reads CSARRRDEEYGYTF. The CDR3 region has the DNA TGCAGTGCTAGGCGGAGAGACGAGGAGTATGGCTACACCTTC.

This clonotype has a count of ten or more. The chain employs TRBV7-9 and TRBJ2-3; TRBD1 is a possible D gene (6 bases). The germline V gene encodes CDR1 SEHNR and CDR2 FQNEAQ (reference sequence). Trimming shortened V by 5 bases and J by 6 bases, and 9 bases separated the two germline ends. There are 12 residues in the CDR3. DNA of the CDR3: TGTGCCAGCAGCATTGGACAGGATACGCAGTATTTT. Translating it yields CASSIGQDTQYF. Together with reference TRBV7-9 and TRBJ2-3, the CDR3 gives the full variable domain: DTGVSQNPRHKITKRGQNVTFRCDPISEHNRLYWYRQTLGQGPEFLTYFQNEAQLEKSRLLSDRFSAERPKGSFSTLEIQRTEQGDSAMYLCASSIGQDTQYFGPGTRLTVL.

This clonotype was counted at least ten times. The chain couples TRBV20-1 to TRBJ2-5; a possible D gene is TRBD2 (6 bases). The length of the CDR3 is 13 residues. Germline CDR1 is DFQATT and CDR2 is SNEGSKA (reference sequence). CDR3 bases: TGCAGCCCCTCTCGGGGGAGGAGCGAGACCCAGTACTTC. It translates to CSPSRGRSETQYF.

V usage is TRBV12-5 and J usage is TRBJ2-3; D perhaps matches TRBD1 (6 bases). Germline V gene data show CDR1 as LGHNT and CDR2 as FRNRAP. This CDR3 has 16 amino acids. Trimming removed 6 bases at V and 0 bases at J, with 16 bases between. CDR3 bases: TGTGCTAGTGGCACGAGCAGGGGCTCTAGCACAGATACGCAGTATTTT. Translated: CASGTSRGSSTDTQYF.

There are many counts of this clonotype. CDR3 DNA: TGTGCCAGCAGTTCCGGACAGGTGTTACAAGAGACCCAGTACTTC. Encoded protein: CASSSGQVLQETQYF. The chain recombines TRBV13 with TRBJ2-5, with 7 bases aligning to TRBD1. CDR1 PRHDT and CDR2 FYEKMQ come from the germline V gene (reference sequence). After removal of 6 bases from V and 2 bases from J, the junction contained 9 bases not matched to a gene. CDR3 length: 15 amino acids.